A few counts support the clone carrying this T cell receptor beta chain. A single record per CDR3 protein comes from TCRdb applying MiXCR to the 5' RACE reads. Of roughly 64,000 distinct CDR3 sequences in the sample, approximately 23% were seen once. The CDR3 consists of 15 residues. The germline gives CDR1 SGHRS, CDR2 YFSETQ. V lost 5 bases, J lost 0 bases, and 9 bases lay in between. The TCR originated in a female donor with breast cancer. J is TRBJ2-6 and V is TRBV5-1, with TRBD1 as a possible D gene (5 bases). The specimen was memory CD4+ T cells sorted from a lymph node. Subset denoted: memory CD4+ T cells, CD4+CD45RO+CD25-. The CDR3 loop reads CASSLQASGANVLTF. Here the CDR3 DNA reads TGCGCCAGCAGTTTACAGGCCTCTGGGGCCAACGTCCTGACTTTC.